This T cell receptor (beta chain) was obtained from a study of Ad26.COV2.S vaccination and SARS-CoV-2 variants (dated by TCRdb to the early 2020s). About the full investigation: Donors in the vaccine arm were drawn from COV1001, a multicentre, randomized, double-blind, placebo-controlled phase I-IIa trial testing Ad26.COV2.S in healthy adults. Ad26.COV2.S was administered intramuscularly at 5 x 10^10 or 1 x 10^11 viral particles, either as a single shot or as two shots given 56 days apart. The specificity and breadth of SARS-CoV-2-reactive T cell receptors after Ad26.COV2.S vaccination were assessed by TCRbeta repertoire sequencing. The TCR-sequenced set comprised around 30 samples: some 19 Ad26.COV2.S vaccine recipients, 5 placebo recipients and 8 SARS-CoV-2 convalescent individuals. Trial participants were randomized into five groups of five, in which low-dose or high-dose Ad26.COV2.S was given once or twice, or placebo was given on both occasions. Throughout the experiments and outcome assessment, investigators stayed blinded to trial group allocation.

Points the paper makes about the study in general: Comparing responses between vaccine doses or regimens was not something the study was powered to do. Spike-specific TCR breadth was higher in Ad26.COV2.S recipients than in placebo recipients (P = 0.0014). After vaccination, spike-specific CD8+ and CD4+ T cell responses were reported to show substantial breadth. Vaccine and placebo recipients had comparable non-spike TCR breadth, which fits with the vaccine containing only spike. According to the authors, total T cell responses may have been underestimated by the TCR breadth and depth analyses.

TCRbeta CDR3 regions were sequenced with the immunoSEQ Assay. After extraction, genomic DNA underwent amplification by bias-controlled multiplex PCR, followed by high-throughput sequencing. In the paper's pipeline: To quantify the absolute abundance of every unique TCRbeta CDR3 region, sequences were collapsed and filtered. T cell fraction was estimated by normalizing TCRbeta template counts to usable DNA, which was measured by amplifying reference genes present in all nucleated cells. Repertoire TCRs were annotated as SARS-CoV-2-specific by exact matching of V gene, CDR3 amino acid sequence and J gene to a known reactive TCR set. The reference SARS-CoV-2 TCR set was obtained from MIRA and was filtered for enrichment in COVID-19-positive ImmuneCODE repertoires, whereby public or cross-reactive TCRs were removed. Drawing on the MIRA antigens, annotated TCRs were analysed further at the level of specific ORF or position within ORF. Depth was the summed frequency of annotated unique rearrangements, while breadth was defined as annotated unique rearrangements over total unique productive rearrangements. Two-sided Wilcoxon rank-sum tests were used to compare TCR breadth between groups. The table was pulled from immuneACCESS by TCRdb, which kept in-frame rearrangements only. Such tables lose some clones; where checked, under half of the loss comes from unresolved V genes, and the rest has no known cause. That table furnishes V, J and clone size, whereas the DNA furnished D and trimming. The sample contains fewer than 600,000 clones, about 89% of them found a single time. The ten largest account for around 1.6% of the sample.

Concerning this clone: Its antigen remains undetermined. The input lacks base qualities; no much larger clone sits a single base away.

The treatment or condition label of this sample denotes: around 19 received Ad26.COV2.S at low or high dose, single or two shots; 5 received placebo; per-sample allocation not given. For vaccine and placebo recipients, repertoires were sequenced using samples collected on day 63 after the first injection. In Cohort 1b, roughly 26 adults aged 18-55 years were enrolled at a single site in Boston, USA, between 29 July and 7 August 2020. Ad26.COV2.S was a replication-incompetent adenovirus type 26 vector expressing a prefusion-stabilized SARS-CoV-2 spike protein from the original Wuhan strain. The CDR3 holds 15 amino acids from the cysteine to the phenylalanine. The DNA shown is the 45-base CDR3, in frame from base 1. Trimming removed 0 bases from V and 7 bases from J, leaving 13 bases between the germline ends. CDR1 and CDR2 are read off the germline V gene as SGHTA and FQGNSA.

The sequence was collected from a person between 18 and 65 years old who received the Ad26.COV2.S COVID-19 vaccine or a placebo. The V and J segments used are TRBV7-2 and TRBJ1-3, with no confidently assigned D gene. The sample consisted of peripheral blood, taken in a trial of Ad26.COV2.S vaccine versus placebo. The nucleotides read TGTGCCAGCAGCTTAGCCCAAACCGGGAGGAACACCATATATTTT. It translates as CASSLAQTGRNTIYF.